Each of the 20 T cell receptor beta chains below was sequenced from the same sample in a study of blood T cell repertoires in COVID-19. Clones were read by immunoSEQ multiplex PCR, and TCRdb kept only the in-frame ones, dropping some. The sample includes 80,000 or so clones, approximately 86% of them seen just once. The sample consisted of peripheral blood. These receptors came from a human donor in a cohort sampled during active COVID-19.

This clone has more than one count but fewer than ten. This chain links TRBV6-6 with TRBJ1-6; TRBD1 aligns across 9 bases. V lost 7 bases to trimming and J lost 11 bases; unmatched junction nucleotides: 12. This CDR3 region has 15 residues. The germline V gene has CDR1 MNHNY and CDR2 SVGAGI (reference sequence). The DNA for the CDR3 is TGTGCCAGCAACTTTGGACAGGGGAGCCTGCCACCCCTCCACTTT. Translating gives CASNFGQGSLPPLHF.

The chain recombines TRBV9 with TRBJ2-3, with 7 bases that match TRBD2. Germline V gives CDR1 SGDLS, CDR2 YYNGEE. The CDR3 runs 14 residues. Losses at the gene ends were 2 bases for V and 5 bases for J; bases not matched to a gene: 5. DNA for the CDR3: TGTGCCAGCAGCGTCGAGCGGGGAGGAGATACGCAGTATTTT. This sequence encodes CASSVERGGDTQYF.

The rearrangement joins TRBV18 to TRBJ2-2, with 11 bases matching TRBD2. The trim removed 5 bases at V and 2 bases at J, leaving 7 bases unmatched. The CDR3 runs to 17 residues. CDR1 and CDR2 (germline): KGHSH, LQKENI. CDR3 bases: TGTGCCAGCTCAGCGGGACTAGCGGAGATAAACACCGGGGAGCTGTTTTTT. The encoded protein is CASSAGLAEINTGELFF.

V is TRBV27 and J is TRBJ2-1; TRBD2 matches at 13 bases. The CDR3 runs to 18 residues. CDR1 is MNHEY and CDR2 is SMNVEV in the germline V gene (reference sequence). The V and J ends lost 7 bases and 0 bases, in that order; junction bases with no gene match: 9. The CDR3 DNA reads as TGTGCCAGCAACCGGGGGGGACTAGCGGGAAGCTCCTACAATGAGCAGTTCTTC. Amino acid sequence: CASNRGGLAGSSYNEQFF.

This chain links TRBV9 with TRBJ2-5, with 8 bases that match TRBD2. The CDR3 spans 15 residues. Germline V gene lookup returns CDR1 SGDLS and CDR2 YYNGEE. The V gene end was trimmed by 1 base and the J gene end by 5 bases; junction bases not matched to a gene: 7. CDR3 loop: CASSVRPGGRETQYF. The CDR3 coding sequence is TGTGCCAGCAGCGTAAGGCCGGGGGGGCGGGAGACCCAGTACTTC.

This chain links TRBV28 with TRBJ1-1, with D possibly TRBD1 on 6 matching bases. Trimming removed 6 bases at V and 6 bases at J, with 14 bases between. Germline lookup yields CDR1 MDHEN and CDR2 SYDVKM. This CDR3 has 13 amino acids. As DNA, the CDR3 is TGTGCCAGCAGACGACAGGATCGGGCTGAAGCTTTCTTT. Encoded protein: CASRRQDRAEAFF.

Only a few counts were recorded for this clone. The rearrangement links TRBV2 to TRBJ2-3; weak D call: TRBD2 (7 bases). Germline CDR1 SNHLY, CDR2 FYNNEI. V lost 9 bases and J lost 2, with 12 bases in between. This CDR3 has 13 residues. The CDR3 sequence is CASGGAFTDTQYF. CDR3 sequence (DNA): TGTGCCAGTGGGGGGGCCTTCACAGATACGCAGTATTTT.

V gene TRBV6-5 combines with J gene TRBJ2-7; 10 bases fit TRBD1. Germline trimming cut 10 bases from V and 3 bases from J; bases unmatched to any gene: 6. Germline CDR1 and CDR2: MNHEY and SVGAGI. The CDR3 is made up of 13 amino acids. This chain's CDR3 is CATLRTGGYEQYF. The DNA for the CDR3 is TGTGCCACCCTCCGGACAGGGGGCTACGAGCAGTACTTC.

The chain recombines TRBV19 with TRBJ2-3; 7 bases are a match to TRBD2. The junction had 8 bases not matched to a gene; V was cut back by 3 bases and J by 2 bases. CDR1 is LNHDA, CDR2 SQIVND, per germline (reference sequence). CDR3 size: 16 residues. The CDR3, as DNA: TGTGCCAGTAGTATGGGGTGGAGCGGGGCCACAGATACGCAGTATTTT. Translation: CASSMGWSGATDTQYF.

The chain joins TRBV21-1 to TRBJ2-7; TRBD1 is the table's D call, not checked against the DNA. TRBV21-1 is noted as a pseudogene. The CDR3 spans 14 residues. This CDR3 is CASTPGQSSYEQYF. DNA for the CDR3: TGTGCCAGCACCCCGGGACAGAGCTCCTACGAGCAGTACTTC.

The chain carries TRBV6-6 and TRBJ2-5, with a tentative D call TRBD1 (7 bases). The CDR3 is 15 residues long. V lost 6 bases, J lost 5 bases, and 19 bases lay in between. Per germline, CDR1 MNHNY and CDR2 SVGAGI (reference sequence). CDR3: CASSRSKQGRETQYF. As DNA, the CDR3 is TGTGCCAGCAGCCGCTCAAAACAGGGGAGGGAGACCCAGTACTTC.

In its sample, this clone was seen a few times. The gene calls are TRBV30 and TRBJ1-5, with TRBD1 as a possible D gene (5 bases). V dropped 1 base and J dropped 7 bases, with 11 bases sitting between them. CDR1 is GTSNPN and CDR2 is SVGIG in the germline V gene (reference sequence). The CDR3 is 13 residues long. The CDR3 DNA reads as TGTGCCTGGAGTGGGCAGGGTCGCCAGCCCCAGCATTTT. Its protein product is CAWSGQGRQPQHF.

The chain employs TRBV5-4 and TRBJ2-2; TRBD1 matches 7 bases. In germline, CDR1 is SGHNT, CDR2 YYREEE (reference sequence). With V trimmed by 4 bases and J by 1 base, 4 bases remained unmatched. There are 15 residues in the CDR3. CDR3 sequence (DNA): TGTGCCAGCAGCCGACAGGGAGTGAACACCGGGGAGCTGTTTTTT. The encoded protein is CASSRQGVNTGELFF.

The rearrangement links TRBV10-3 to TRBJ2-5; TRBD2 agrees at 7 bases. V trimming: 10 bases; J trimming: 5 bases; junction bases outside the gene matches: 16. The length of the CDR3 is 15 residues. Germline V gives CDR1 ENHRY, CDR2 SYGVKD. This chain's CDR3 is CATSLSAGVGETQYF. As DNA, the CDR3 is TGTGCCACCTCCCTATCGGCGGGAGTAGGGGAGACCCAGTACTTC.

The gene calls are TRBV4-3 and TRBJ2-1; weak D call: TRBD2 (6 bases). Germline assignment: CDR1 LGHNA and CDR2 YSLEER. The CDR3 covers 19 residues. Trimming stripped 1 base from V and 5 bases from J, with 24 bases between. CDR3 bases: TGCGCCAGCAGCCAAGTGGGAGGTTGGCAGGCCGGGCACAACAATGAGCAGTTCTTC. Translation: CASSQVGGWQAGHNNEQFF.

This clone was picked up one time. The V call is TRBV3-1 (or the pseudogene TRBV3-2), the J call TRBJ2-5; D is unclear. This CDR3 contains 13 residues. The germline V gene encodes CDR1 LGHDT and CDR2 YNNKEL (reference sequence). The ends were cut back, 0 bases at V and 10 bases at J, with 12 bases in the middle. The CDR3 loop is CASSQERVPHQYF. The CDR3 nucleotides read TGTGCCAGCAGCCAAGAAAGAGTTCCCCACCAGTACTTC.

The chain uses TRBV2 and TRBJ2-7; no reliable D call. The CDR3 consists of 12 residues. The germline gives CDR1 SNHLY, CDR2 FYNNEI. V dropped 3 bases and J dropped 6 bases, with 9 bases sitting between them. The chain's CDR3 is CASSDEAGEQYF. In DNA form, the CDR3 reads TGTGCCAGCAGTGATGAGGCCGGCGAGCAGTACTTC.

This clone was picked up a small number of times. Here the CDR3 reads CASRAGLRLNNYGYTF. In DNA, the CDR3 is TGCGCCAGCAGGGCGGGCCTAAGACTAAATAACTATGGCTACACCTTC. The chain links TRBV5-1 to TRBJ1-2; D is uncertain. Germline CDR1 and CDR2: SGHRS and YFSETQ. CDR3 size: 16 residues. Between the trimmed V and J ends, which lost 5 bases and 1 base, there was a span of 18 bases.

The V and J genes are TRBV7-9 and TRBJ1-1; weak D call: TRBD1 (5 bases). This CDR3 has 12 amino acids. CDR1 is SEHNR and CDR2 is FQNEAQ in the germline V gene (reference sequence). Trimming pared 2 bases from V and 8 bases from J, leaving 9 bases between. CDR3 in amino acids: CASSLYGGEAFF. The DNA of the CDR3 is TGTGCCAGCAGCTTATACGGGGGGGAAGCTTTCTTT.

V is TRBV11-2 and J is TRBJ2-1, with D possibly being TRBD2 (6 bases). Germline V CDR1 and CDR2: SGHAT, FQNNGV. The germline V and J ends were trimmed by 5 bases and 4 bases, with 12 bases remaining between them. The CDR3 sequence is 14 residues long. CDR3 coding DNA: TGTGCCAGCAGCAAGGGACTCAATTACAATGAGCAGTTCTTC. Its protein product is CASSKGLNYNEQFF.